Below, one T cell receptor (beta chain) is given with its context. Looked up from germline, CDR1 is LNHDA and CDR2 is SQIVND (reference sequence). The V segment lost 5 bases and the J segment 6 bases; nucleotides outside the gene matches: 12. The length of the CDR3 is 16 residues. Original data processing: Estimated nucleated cell counts came from reference gene primer amplification. Using immunoSEQ multiplex PCR, the repertoire was profiled, and TCRdb retains in-frame clones only, with some absent. That table supplies the V and J calls and clone size; D and trimming were determined from the DNA. The repertoire holds around 140,000 clones, with roughly 79% as singletons. The data stem from a study of blood T cell repertoires in COVID-19. For the study at large: Samples representing acute and convalescent COVID-19 were sourced from the United States, Italy and Spain. PBMCs, B-cell-depleted T cells, or T cells provided the cDNA or gDNA that made up the material.

The sample taken for sequencing was peripheral blood. The chain combines TRBV19 with TRBJ1-5; 8 nucleotides align to TRBD1. The sequence came from a woman aged 60-70 years with acute or convalescent COVID-19. The CDR3 coding sequence is TGTGCCAGTAGTCAAACCCCGGGACAGGCGGGTCAGCCCCAGCATTTT. It codes for CASSQTPGQAGQPQHF.